One and the same sample provided the 13 T cell receptor beta chains below, sequenced in a study of cytomegalovirus exposure and HLA in healthy donors. This PCR relied on a set of 60 Vbeta primers and 13 Jbeta primers. Assay: immunoSEQ multiplex PCR; the TCRdb copy retains only in-frame clones and omits some. This sample has about 120,000 clones, with less than 85% found just once. The sequencing sample was made of PBMCs. These receptors all stem from a woman aged 40 to 50 in good health and CMV-seronegative.

The chain uses TRBV6-1 and TRBJ1-1; the D gene is possibly TRBD1 (5 bases). The V gene's germline CDR1 is MNHNS and CDR2 SASEGT. CDR3 length: 12 amino acids. Trimming left V 10 bases short and J 4 bases short, with 13 bases between. The CDR3 reads CAITGPLTEAFF. CDR3 sequence (DNA): TGTGCCATAACAGGACCACTCACTGAAGCTTTCTTT.

This clone was seen only once. The V call is TRBV7-9, the J call TRBJ1-1; D perhaps matches TRBD1 (6 bases). Germline values: CDR1 SEHNR, CDR2 FQNEAQ (reference sequence). The germline V and J ends were trimmed by 7 bases and 4 bases, with 22 bases remaining between them. CDR3 size: 16 residues. CDR3 residues: CASTSSPDSWGTEAFF. Written as DNA, the CDR3 is TGTGCCAGCACCTCATCGCCGGACAGCTGGGGCACTGAAGCTTTCTTT.

This rearrangement joins TRBV7-2 to TRBJ2-3; TRBD2 agrees at 8 bases. With 4 bases clipped from V and 6 bases from J, the junction kept 12 bases outside the gene matches. Per the germline V gene, CDR1 is SGHTA and CDR2 is FQGNSA. The CDR3 runs to 16 residues. CDR3: CASSSSVTGGPDTQYF. The CDR3 DNA is TGTGCCAGCAGCTCTAGTGTTACGGGAGGGCCGGATACGCAGTATTTT.

This rearrangement joins TRBV5-5 to TRBJ1-6; D perhaps matches TRBD1 (5 bases). The CDR3 has 15 amino acids. V was shortened by 2 bases and J by 4 bases, with 10 bases between the two germline ends. Germline V gives CDR1 SGHKS, CDR2 YYEKEE (reference sequence). The CDR3 loop reads CASSLDRQYNSPLHF. The CDR3 DNA follows: TGTGCCAGCAGCTTAGATCGACAGTATAATTCACCCCTCCACTTT.

The rearrangement links TRBV5-1 to TRBJ2-6, with D tentatively TRBD1 (5 bases). Germline lookup yields CDR1 SGHRS and CDR2 YFSETQ. Between the trimmed V and J ends, which lost 0 bases and 4 bases, there was a span of 17 bases. The length of the CDR3 is 18 residues. The CDR3 loop is CASSLGGLARNGANVLTF. In DNA form, the CDR3 reads TGCGCCAGCAGCTTGGGGGGCTTGGCGCGGAACGGGGCCAACGTCCTGACTTTC.

The gene calls are TRBV7-2 and TRBJ1-1; 9 positions agree with TRBD1. V shed 8 bases and J 6 bases; nucleotides not matched to a gene: 10. This CDR3 is 14 amino acids long. Germline V gene data show CDR1 as SGHTA and CDR2 as FQGNSA. CDR3 DNA: TGTGCCAGCTCCAGTGCGGGACAGGGCTCTGAAGCTTTCTTT. It encodes CASSSAGQGSEAFF.

This clone was found once. CDR3 sequence (DNA): TGTGCCAGCGTCCCTTCACTAGGAGGGGAGACCCAGTACTTC. This sequence encodes CASVPSLGGETQYF. This rearrangement joins TRBV28 to TRBJ2-5, with a possible D match to TRBD2 (6 bases). This CDR3 is built from 14 residues. V was pared by 8 bases and J by 5 bases, with 18 bases between. Germline lookup yields CDR1 MDHEN and CDR2 SYDVKM.

The DNA for the CDR3 is TGTGCCAGCACTCGTGCGCCAGGGGGCACTGAAGCTTTCTTT. Its translation: CASTRAPGGTEAFF. The rearrangement links TRBV2 to TRBJ1-1; the match to TRBD1 covers 7 bases. Trimming cost V 7 bases and J 4 bases; bases outside gene matches: 9. CDR3 length equals 14 residues. Germline CDR1 SNHLY, CDR2 FYNNEI. The whole variable domain, filled in from reference TRBV2 and TRBJ1-1, reads EPEVTQTPSHQVTQMGQEVILRCVPISNHLYFYWYRQILGQKVEFLVSFYNNEISEKSEIFDDQFSVERPDGSNFTLKIRSTKLEDSAMYFCASTRAPGGTEAFFGQGTRLTVV.

This sequence joins TRBV4-1 and TRBJ2-7; 8 bases line up with TRBD2. V shed 4 bases and J 3 bases; nucleotides not matched to a gene: 5. The V gene's germline CDR1 is MGHRA and CDR2 YSYEKL. The CDR3 totals 14 residues. CDR3 protein: CASSPRGAHYEQYF. DNA of the CDR3: TGCGCCAGCAGCCCGCGGGGGGCCCACTACGAGCAGTACTTC.

In its sample, this clone was seen a few times. The rearrangement joins TRBV30 to TRBJ2-5; 15 positions agree with TRBD2. Per the germline V gene, CDR1 is GTSNPN and CDR2 is SVGIG (reference sequence). The CDR3 is made up of 14 amino acids. The V and J ends lost 4 bases and 5 bases, in that order; junction bases with no gene match: 2. The CDR3 DNA reads TGTGCCTGGAAGGGACTAGCGGGAGGCGAGACCCAGTACTTC. Translating it yields CAWKGLAGGETQYF.

V is TRBV30 and J is TRBJ2-7; 10 nucleotides line up with TRBD2. Unmatched junction bases numbered 13, after V lost 3 bases and J lost 2 bases. The CDR3 contains 17 residues. Germline V gives CDR1 GTSNPN, CDR2 SVGIG (reference sequence). The DNA for the CDR3 is TGTGCCTGGAGCGGCCCGACTAGCGGGCCGGTTACCTACGAGCAGTACTTC. Protein sequence: CAWSGPTSGPVTYEQYF.

The chain recombines TRBV19 with TRBJ2-5; possible D gene TRBD2, 5 bases. The V gene lost 5 bases and the J gene lost 9 bases, with 16 bases spanning the gap. The CDR3 has 13 amino acids. The V gene's germline CDR1 is LNHDA and CDR2 SQIVND (reference sequence). The chain's CDR3 is CASSSARSEAQYF. In DNA form, the CDR3 reads TGTGCCAGTAGTTCGGCTAGATCGGAGGCCCAGTACTTC.

The rearrangement uses TRBV10-3 and TRBJ2-1; perhaps TRBD1 as D (5 bases). The CDR3 sequence is 17 residues long. CDR1 is ENHRY and CDR2 is SYGVKD in the germline V gene. The V gene lost 0 bases and the J gene lost 9 bases, with 21 bases spanning the gap. The CDR3 spells CAISESALEPQGSEQFF. CDR3 nucleotide sequence: TGTGCCATCAGTGAGTCTGCTCTGGAGCCCCAGGGAAGTGAGCAGTTCTTC.